What follows are 26 T cell receptor beta chains derived from one specimen sequenced in a study of identical twins. Each CDR3 protein gets one entry after TCRdb re-called the 5' RACE reads with MiXCR. The sample has 250,000 or so distinct CDR3 sequences; 7.5% are singletons. The data were also submitted as part of a second study, on yellow fever vaccine responses in identical twins.

Source material: CD8+ T cells sorted from blood. The receptor source for this set is a woman under 30 in good health.

This clonotype was picked up many times. J is TRBJ1-1 and V is TRBV28; D gene uncertain. Germline V lookup: CDR1 MDHEN, CDR2 SYDVKM. CDR3 length: 11 amino acids. The V and J ends lost 3 bases and 10 bases respectively, with 9 bases between them. CDR3 amino acids: CASSLGVLAFF. DNA for the CDR3: TGTGCCAGCAGTTTGGGTGTTCTAGCTTTCTTT.

The chain carries TRBV13 and TRBJ2-3; D perhaps matches TRBD2 (5 bases). Germline loops: CDR1 PRHDT, CDR2 FYEKMQ (reference sequence). Trimming stripped 5 bases from V and 1 base from J, with 13 bases between. The CDR3 length is 15 residues. The CDR3 sequence: CASSATGTGTDTQYF. CDR3 coding DNA: TGTGCCAGCAGCGCAACGGGAACCGGCACAGATACGCAGTATTTT.

The sample holds a few counts of this clonotype. The chain recombines TRBV7-9 with TRBJ1-3, with D perhaps matching TRBD1 (6 bases). This CDR3 is 16 amino acids long. Between the trimmed V and J ends, which lost 4 bases and 0 bases, there was a span of 13 bases. Germline CDR1 SEHNR, CDR2 FQNEAQ (reference sequence). The CDR3 region has the DNA TGTGCCAGCAGCTCCCGGATGGACAGCTCTGGAAACACCATATATTTT. It encodes CASSSRMDSSGNTIYF.

The chain recombines TRBV6-2 or TRBV6-3 with TRBJ2-1; TRBD2 aligns across 9 bases. Germline V gives CDR1 MNHEY, CDR2 SVGEGT. The junction had 14 bases not matched to a gene; V was cut back by 0 bases and J by 8 bases. The CDR3 has 18 residues. The CDR3 loop reads CASSYSKAGLALGDEQFF. DNA for the CDR3: TGTGCCAGCAGTTACTCGAAGGCGGGACTAGCTCTTGGCGATGAGCAGTTCTTC.

V usage is TRBV20-1 and J usage is TRBJ2-1; possibly TRBD1 or TRBD2 for D (5 bases each). Germline lookup yields CDR1 DFQATT and CDR2 SNEGSKA (reference sequence). V lost 3 bases and J 1 base, leaving 16 bases between the germline ends. There are 16 residues in the CDR3. CDR3 in DNA: TGCAGTGCTAGTCTACGGTGGGACGGATCCTACAATGAGCAGTTCTTC. Protein sequence: CSASLRWDGSYNEQFF.

The CDR3 DNA is TGTGCCAGCAACACCCAGGGTCTCGGAGCCAAAAACATTCAGTACTTC. Encoded protein: CASNTQGLGAKNIQYF. J is TRBJ2-4 and V is TRBV6-1; perhaps TRBD1 as D (5 bases). This CDR3 spans 16 amino acids. The germline V and J ends were trimmed by 7 bases and 0 bases, with 16 bases remaining between them. The germline V gene encodes CDR1 MNHNS and CDR2 SASEGT.

This clonotype turned up a few times. The chain links TRBV6-4 to TRBJ2-1; possible D gene TRBD1, 5 bases. Germline-derived CDR1 and CDR2 are MRHNA and SNTAGT. The CDR3 is 14 residues long. V gave up 0 bases and J gave up 8 bases, with 11 bases separating them. For the CDR3, the DNA is TGTGCCAGCAGTGACTCCCAGGGTATCGATGAGCAGTTCTTC. It is translated as CASSDSQGIDEQFF.

In this sample, this clonotype turned up a few times. The CDR3 bases are TGTGCCAGCAGCCAAGCGGCTACCTATGGCTACACCTTC. This encodes CASSQAATYGYTF. The V call is TRBV14, the J call TRBJ1-2, with D uncertain. Between the trimmed V and J ends, which lost 1 base and 4 bases, there was a span of 7 bases. The CDR3 spans 13 residues. Germline V CDR1 and CDR2: SGHDN, FVKESK.

This clonotype has at least ten counts. The genes are TRBV13 and TRBJ2-1; TRBD2 matches 9 bases. Germline V gene sequence: CDR1 PRHDT, CDR2 FYEKMQ (reference sequence). V lost 1 base to trimming and J lost 4 bases; unmatched junction nucleotides: 5. The CDR3 consists of 16 residues. The CDR3 DNA is TGTGCCAGCAGCTTAGAGGCGGGAGGGCCTTACAATGAGCAGTTCTTC. The encoded protein is CASSLEAGGPYNEQFF.

In this sample, this clonotype turned up a few times. The J gene is TRBJ2-7, the V gene TRBV7-7; D remains unclear. Trimming removed 5 bases from V and 2 bases from J, with 13 bases in between. Germline values: CDR1 SSHAT, CDR2 FNYEAQ (reference sequence). This CDR3 is 14 amino acids long. CDR3 nucleotides: TGTGCCAGCAGCGCCCGACTGGGTACCTACGAGCAGTACTTC. Its protein product is CASSARLGTYEQYF.

This clonotype came up a few times. The rearrangement joins TRBV2 to TRBJ2-2; TRBD1 matches 9 bases. This CDR3 spans 16 amino acids. V lost 3 bases, J lost 5 bases, and 7 bases stayed unmatched. In germline, CDR1 is SNHLY, CDR2 FYNNEI. The CDR3 here is CASSDDDRGLTGELFF. The CDR3 nucleotides are TGTGCCAGCAGTGATGACGACAGGGGGTTGACCGGGGAGCTGTTTTTT.

The table lists this clonotype with many counts. The rearrangement links TRBV5-1 to TRBJ2-7, with TRBD2 matching over 8 bases. Germline CDR1 reads SGHRS; CDR2 reads YFSETQ. CDR3 size: 13 residues. The V and J ends lost 4 bases and 6 bases, in that order; junction bases with no gene match: 6. The CDR3 is CASSGHSGIEQYF. The CDR3 nucleotides read TGCGCCAGCAGCGGACATAGCGGGATCGAGCAGTACTTC.

This clonotype was picked up a small number of times. The rearrangement links TRBV27 to TRBJ2-5; 10 bases match TRBD1. CDR3 length: 16 residues. Germline V gene data show CDR1 as MNHEY and CDR2 as SMNVEV (reference sequence). With 5 bases clipped from V and 1 base from J, the junction kept 7 bases outside the gene matches. This CDR3 is CASSPPGQGPQETQYF. The CDR3 region has the DNA TGTGCCAGCAGTCCCCCGGGACAGGGGCCCCAAGAGACCCAGTACTTC.

This clonotype was observed a few times. J is TRBJ2-1 and V is TRBV5-1; TRBD2 aligns across 11 bases. With V trimmed by 4 bases and J by 4 bases, 10 bases remained unmatched. The CDR3 totals 17 residues. CDR1 is SGHRS and CDR2 is YFSETQ in the germline V gene. DNA of the CDR3: TGCGCCAGCAGCATCTTAGGACTAGCGGGCCTATACAATGAGCAGTTCTTC. Its protein product is CASSILGLAGLYNEQFF.

This clonotype was found many times. The chain joins TRBV12-3 or TRBV12-4 to TRBJ2-7, with TRBD2 identical over 10 bases. J was trimmed by 3 bases and V by 0 bases; bases with no gene match: 2. The CDR3 runs 15 residues. CDR3 loop: CASSLALAGDYEQYF. DNA of the CDR3: TGTGCCAGCAGTTTAGCTCTAGCGGGAGACTACGAGCAGTACTTC.

This clonotype has a handful of counts. The chain combines TRBV4-1 with TRBJ2-1; TRBD2 might be the D (6 bases). Germline V gene lookup returns CDR1 MGHRA and CDR2 YSYEKL. The CDR3 runs 16 residues. V was clipped by 5 bases and J by 2 bases, with 16 bases between them. CDR3 coding DNA: TGCGCCAGCAGCTCTCACGGGGGTTCCACCTACAATGAGCAGTTCTTC. Its translation is CASSSHGGSTYNEQFF.

This clonotype appeared many times. The rearrangement joins TRBV4-1 to TRBJ2-4; D perhaps matches TRBD2 (5 bases). V lost 2 bases to trimming and J lost 0 bases, with 20 bases between them. The CDR3 sequence is 19 residues long. Per the germline V gene, CDR1 is MGHRA and CDR2 is YSYEKL. CDR3 nucleotide sequence: TGCGCCAGCAGCCAAACTCCCGCCGTCGTAGGACTAGCCAAAAACATTCAGTACTTC. This gives the protein CASSQTPAVVGLAKNIQYF.

This clonotype was seen many times. J is TRBJ2-7 and V is TRBV10-3, with TRBD1 identical over 8 bases. This CDR3 region has 14 residues. The J segment lost 3 bases and the V segment lost 6 bases, leaving 7 bases of the junction unmatched. Per germline, CDR1 ENHRY and CDR2 SYGVKD. The CDR3 DNA is TGTGCCATCAGCCAGGGACAGGACCTCTACGAGCAGTACGTC. Protein: CAISQGQDLYEQYV.

This rearrangement joins TRBV6-7 to TRBJ2-2; 7 nucleotides match TRBD1. TRBV6-7 is annotated as an ORF whose role is uncertain. The CDR3 is 16 amino acids. V was pared by 6 bases and J by 0 bases, with 7 bases of the junction left unmatched. CDR3 loop: CASRFPQGANTGELFF. In nucleotides, the CDR3 is TGTGCCAGCAGGTTTCCGCAGGGGGCGAACACCGGGGAGCTGTTTTTT.

Concerning this clonotype: Possible read error: a much larger clone is one base away. The V call is TRBV7-9, the J call TRBJ2-7; 10 bases agree with TRBD2. The germline V gene has CDR1 SEHNR and CDR2 FQNEAQ (reference sequence). The CDR3 extends over 16 amino acids. CDR3 DNA sequence: TGTCCCAGCAGCCCGCGCGGGACTAGCGACAGGTACGAGCAGTACTTC. Translating gives CPSSPRGTSDRYEQYF.

The table lists this clonotype with a few counts. V gene TRBV28 combines with J gene TRBJ1-1; D not resolved. Between the trimmed V and J ends, which lost 6 bases and 8 bases, there was a span of 10 bases. Germline V CDR1 and CDR2: MDHEN, SYDVKM. This CDR3 contains 11 residues. CDR3 sequence: CASRYATEAFF. The CDR3 DNA reads as TGTGCCAGCAGATACGCTACAGAAGCTTTCTTT.

This clonotype was counted between two and nine times. CDR3 residues: CASSPGQGARETQYF. Here the CDR3 DNA reads TGTGCCAGCAGCCCAGGACAGGGGGCTAGAGAGACCCAGTACTTC. The rearrangement joins TRBV9 to TRBJ2-5; 11 bases are shared with TRBD1. This CDR3 spans 15 amino acids. Germline CDR1 is SGDLS and CDR2 is YYNGEE. Germline trimming cut 4 bases from V and 4 bases from J; bases unmatched to any gene: 6.

The sample holds many counts of this clonotype. The chain uses TRBV3-1 and TRBJ2-4; 7 nucleotides agree with TRBD1. CDR3 size: 16 residues. Germline V gives CDR1 LGHDT, CDR2 YNNKEL (reference sequence). J was trimmed by 2 bases and V by 4 bases; bases with no gene match: 8. CDR3: CASSPTGSGSKNIQYF. CDR3 nucleotide sequence: TGTGCCAGCAGCCCGACAGGGTCTGGTTCCAAAAACATTCAGTACTTC.

This clonotype was observed a handful of times. The rearrangement joins TRBV7-3 to TRBJ2-3; D is ambiguous. CDR3 length equals 15 residues. V shed 5 bases and J shed 0 bases, with 12 bases lying between them. CDR1 SGHTA and CDR2 FQGTGA come from the germline V gene. The CDR3 is CASSPAGSSTDTQYF. DNA of the CDR3: TGTGCCAGCAGCCCCGCCGGCAGCAGCACAGATACGCAGTATTTT. Together with reference TRBV7-3 and TRBJ2-3, the CDR3 gives the full variable domain: GAGVSQTPSNKVTEKGKYVELRCDPISGHTALYWYRQSLGQGPEFLIYFQGTGAADDSGLPNDRFFAVRPEGSVSTLKIQRTERGDSAVYLCASSPAGSSTDTQYFGPGTRLTVL.

The table lists this clonotype with many counts. The genes are TRBV7-6 and TRBJ2-1, with 10 positions matching TRBD2. CDR1 is SGHVS, CDR2 FNYEAQ, per germline. V shed 3 bases, J shed 3 bases, and the junction held 2 bases outside the gene matches. CDR3 length: 15 amino acids. The CDR3 sequence is CASSFSGGIYNEQFF. The CDR3 DNA reads TGTGCCAGCAGCTTTAGCGGGGGGATCTACAATGAGCAGTTCTTC.

In its sample, this clonotype was seen a few times. This CDR3 reads CASSTKKTGGNTGELFF. CDR3 sequence (DNA): TGCGCCAGCAGCACAAAAAAGACAGGGGGGAACACCGGGGAGCTGTTTTTT. The chain employs TRBV5-1 and TRBJ2-2, with 9 bases aligning to TRBD1. The CDR3 runs to 17 residues. Germline lookup yields CDR1 SGHRS and CDR2 YFSETQ. Trimming at V came to 4 bases and at J to 1 base, leaving 8 bases not matched to a gene.